Each of the 3 T cell receptor beta chains below was sequenced from the same sample in a study of cytomegalovirus exposure and HLA in healthy donors. PCR involved 60 Vbeta and 13 Jbeta primers. Only in-frame clones appear in the TCRdb table, and some are missing; sequencing was by immunoSEQ multiplex PCR. Of about 120,000 clones in the sample, over 75% were seen once. Sequenced: PBMCs. All receptors come from a young woman in good health and CMV-seronegative.

This clone was observed a handful of times. The CDR3 protein is CASSDSGQSNQPQHF. In nucleotides, the CDR3 is TGTGCCAGCAGTGATTCCGGACAGAGCAATCAGCCCCAGCATTTT. The chain uses TRBV6-4 and TRBJ1-5; tentatively, D is TRBD1 (6 bases). This CDR3 contains 15 residues. The germline V and J ends were trimmed by 3 bases and 1 base, with 10 bases remaining between them. From germline, CDR1 is MRHNA and CDR2 SNTAGT.

The V call is TRBV19, the J call TRBJ1-1, with a weak D call TRBD1 (6 bases). Germline loops: CDR1 LNHDA, CDR2 SQIVND (reference sequence). The V gene lost 7 bases and the J gene lost 2 bases, with 20 bases spanning the gap. The length of the CDR3 is 16 residues. CDR3 bases: TGTGCCAGTACCCTCGGGGGGGCTGAGGGAAACACTGAAGCTTTCTTT. This codes for CASTLGGAEGNTEAFF.

V and J are TRBV7-9 and TRBJ2-6; 7 bases line up with TRBD2. Germline V gene lookup returns CDR1 SEHNR and CDR2 FQNEAQ (reference sequence). V shed 1 base and J 0 bases; nucleotides not matched to a gene: 3. The CDR3 runs 17 residues. The CDR3 protein is CASSLEGGTSGANVLTF. CDR3 sequence (DNA): TGTGCCAGCAGCTTAGAGGGAGGGACCTCTGGGGCCAACGTCCTGACTTTC.